The clone carrying this TCR beta chain came up many times. One entry per CDR3 protein, called by TCRdb with MiXCR from the 5' RACE reads. The table records about 140,000 distinct CDR3 sequences, roughly 8% of them present only once. The ends lost 3 bases at V and 3 bases at J; junction bases unmatched: 4. This CDR3 has 15 amino acids. CDR1 and CDR2 (germline): SGHTA, FQGNSA. The data were taken from a study of T cells after yellow fever vaccination. V and J are TRBV7-2 and TRBJ2-7; 11 nucleotides match TRBD2. The sequence was collected from a man in his thirties or forties who received the YFV17D yellow fever vaccine. The sample was CD4+ T cells sorted from PBMCs, taken 5 days after the yellow fever booster vaccination. As DNA, the CDR3 is TGTGCCAGCAGCTTCTCCGGACTAGCGGGCTACGAGCAGTACTTC. It specifies CASSFSGLAGYEQYF.